This entry lists 22 T cell receptor beta chains sequenced from one sample in a study of T cell responses to AZD1222 COVID-19 vaccine. Generated by immunoSEQ multiplex PCR, the TCRdb table keeps only in-frame clones and is missing some. Of about 110,000 clones listed, approximately 90% are singletons. The source was peripheral blood, collected on day 0 of MenACWY control vaccination. These TCRs come from an adult in good health.

This clone has only one observation. This chain joins TRBV27 and TRBJ2-1; maybe TRBD1 (5 bases). CDR1 MNHEY and CDR2 SMNVEV come from the germline V gene (reference sequence). CDR3 length equals 14 residues. The V end lost 3 bases, the J end lost 8 bases, and 14 bases lay between the germline ends. The CDR3 DNA sequence: TGTGCCAGCAGTTTCATAGGGGCTATCTATGAGCAGTTCTTC. This translates into CASSFIGAIYEQFF.

This clone was seen a few times. The rearrangement joins TRBV28 to TRBJ1-2; D perhaps matches TRBD1 (6 bases). The V gene lost 5 bases and the J gene lost 8 bases, with 12 bases spanning the gap. Germline CDR1 is MDHEN and CDR2 is SYDVKM. The CDR3 spans 12 residues. This CDR3 is CASSPWDNGYTF. CDR3 DNA: TGTGCCAGCAGTCCCTGGGACAACGGCTACACCTTC.

The chain joins TRBV29-1 to TRBJ1-2; TRBD1 matches at 9 bases. The CDR3 loop spans 13 amino acids. Germline V gives CDR1 SQVTM, CDR2 ANQGSEA. Trimming at V came to 1 base and at J to 6 bases, leaving 3 bases not matched to a gene. Written as DNA, the CDR3 is TGCAGCGTTGAAGGTGGGACAGGGAATGGCTACACCTTC. Its protein product is CSVEGGTGNGYTF.

The chain employs TRBV11-2 and TRBJ2-3; D may be TRBD2 (5 bases). The V gene lost 2 bases and the J gene lost 0 bases, with 12 bases spanning the gap. The CDR3 runs to 16 residues. Germline loops: CDR1 SGHAT, CDR2 FQNNGV. The CDR3 is CASSLRAATSTDTQYF. CDR3 DNA sequence: TGTGCCAGCAGCTTAAGAGCGGCCACTAGCACAGATACGCAGTATTTT.

J is TRBJ2-3 and V is TRBV10-3; D unresolved. Looked up from germline, CDR1 is ENHRY and CDR2 is SYGVKD. Trimming removed 3 bases at V and 6 bases at J, with 13 bases between. CDR3 length equals 14 residues. The CDR3 reads CAISDLDSRDTQYF. The CDR3 nucleotides read TGTGCCATCAGTGATCTAGATAGCCGGGATACGCAGTATTTT.

The rearrangement uses TRBV19 and TRBJ2-7; D is unclear. Trimming cost V 3 bases and J 3 bases, with 12 bases left between them. This CDR3 contains 14 residues. From germline, CDR1 is LNHDA and CDR2 SQIVND (reference sequence). CDR3 residues: CASSIGISGYEQYF. The CDR3 DNA reads as TGTGCCAGTAGTATCGGAATCTCCGGCTACGAGCAGTACTTC.

The chain uses TRBV5-1 and TRBJ2-7; D tentatively fits TRBD1 or TRBD2 (5 bases each). The CDR3 runs 13 residues. From germline, CDR1 is SGHRS and CDR2 YFSETQ. V was pared by 0 bases and J by 10 bases, with 14 bases between. CDR3 DNA: TGCGCCAGCAGCTTGGGTAGGGGAGAAGTCCAGTACTTC. This codes for CASSLGRGEVQYF. Full variable domain (missing parts from reference TRBV5-1 and TRBJ2-7): KAGVTQTPRYLIKTRGQQVTLSCSPISGHRSVSWYQQTPGQGLQFLFEYFSETQRNKGNFPGRFSGRQFSNSRSEMNVSTLELGDSALYLCASSLGRGEVQYFGPGTRLTVT.

The CDR3 sequence is CASSQDPRNRAGNTIYF. The CDR3 nucleotides read TGTGCCAGCAGCCAAGACCCCCGGAATAGAGCTGGAAACACCATATATTTT. The rearrangement links TRBV3-1 (or the pseudogene TRBV3-2) to TRBJ1-3; D unresolved. Trimming left V 0 bases short and J 2 bases short, with 14 bases between. Germline V gene lookup returns CDR1 LGHDT and CDR2 YNNKEL (reference sequence). This CDR3 is 17 amino acids long.

The chain couples TRBV7-9 to TRBJ2-5; no clear D. The CDR3 covers 13 residues. The V end lost 1 base, the J end lost 4 bases, and 7 bases lay between the germline ends. The germline V gene has CDR1 SEHNR and CDR2 FQNEAQ (reference sequence). CDR3 protein: CASSLVATETQYF. CDR3 sequence (DNA): TGTGCCAGCAGCTTAGTAGCCACAGAGACCCAGTACTTC.

The chain carries TRBV7-3 and TRBJ2-2, with 9 nucleotides matching TRBD1. The CDR3 consists of 15 residues. Looked up from germline, CDR1 is SGHTA and CDR2 is FQGTGA. V trimming: 5 bases; J trimming: 4 bases; junction bases outside the gene matches: 5. The CDR3 spells CASSRRDRATGELFF. The CDR3 region has the DNA TGTGCCAGCAGCAGGAGGGACAGGGCCACCGGGGAGCTGTTTTTT.

This clone showed up just a few times. The chain recombines TRBV2 with TRBJ1-1; 9 bases map to TRBD1. The length of the CDR3 is 11 residues. V trimming: 9 bases; J trimming: 10 bases; junction bases outside the gene matches: 6. From germline, CDR1 is SNHLY and CDR2 FYNNEI. The CDR3 loop reads CARGQGGSAFF. CDR3 coding DNA: TGTGCCAGGGGACAGGGAGGGTCAGCTTTCTTT.

The genes are TRBV29-1 and TRBJ1-2, with D tentatively TRBD1 (5 bases). This CDR3 has 14 residues. Germline V CDR1 and CDR2: SQVTM, ANQGSEA. V dropped 0 bases and J dropped 3 bases, with 11 bases sitting between them. The CDR3 loop is CSVEDRDEDYGYTF. CDR3 nucleotides: TGCAGCGTTGAAGATAGGGACGAGGACTATGGCTACACCTTC.

The chain recombines TRBV2 with TRBJ1-5; no firm D call. Germline V gene sequence: CDR1 SNHLY, CDR2 FYNNEI. V was trimmed by 4 bases and J by 0 bases, leaving 10 bases between them. The CDR3 extends over 15 amino acids. The CDR3: CASSVQTNSNQPQHF. CDR3 coding DNA: TGTGCCAGCAGTGTACAGACGAATAGCAATCAGCCCCAGCATTTT.

V and J are TRBV4-1 and TRBJ1-1, with 9 positions matching TRBD1. V gave up 3 bases and J gave up 2 bases; unmatched junction bases: 7. CDR1 is MGHRA and CDR2 is YSYEKL in the germline V gene. The CDR3 runs to 16 residues. CDR3 bases: TGCGCCAGCAGCCATGTCGGACAGGGGAAAAACACTGAAGCTTTCTTT. Its translation is CASSHVGQGKNTEAFF.

The genes are TRBV6-2 or TRBV6-3 and TRBJ1-1, with a weak D call TRBD1 (5 bases). CDR3 length: 14 amino acids. V dropped 2 bases and J dropped 6 bases, with 13 bases sitting between them. CDR1 is MNHEY, CDR2 SVGEGT, per germline. The CDR3 DNA sequence: TGTGCCAGCAGTTACACCCACGGGACCTCTGAAGCTTTCTTT. Amino acids: CASSYTHGTSEAFF.

CDR3 coding DNA: TGTGCCAGCAGCCATCTAATCGACAGAAACTATGGCTACACCTTC. Its protein is CASSHLIDRNYGYTF. This chain uses TRBV3-1 (or the pseudogene TRBV3-2) with TRBJ1-2; a weak D match, TRBD1 (5 bases). This CDR3 has 15 amino acids. Germline values: CDR1 LGHDT, CDR2 YNNKEL (reference sequence). The ends were cut back, 3 bases at V and 2 bases at J, with 13 bases in the middle.

This chain links TRBV4-1 with TRBJ2-7; 7 bases match TRBD1. J gave up 1 base and V 1 base, and 4 bases lay outside the gene matches. The CDR3 consists of 15 residues. The germline V gene encodes CDR1 MGHRA and CDR2 YSYEKL. This CDR3 reads CASSQVRDRSYEQYF. DNA of the CDR3: TGCGCCAGCAGCCAAGTCCGGGACAGATCCTACGAGCAGTACTTC.

This chain connects TRBV3-1 (or the pseudogene TRBV3-2) to TRBJ2-7; 7 bases are shared with TRBD1. CDR3 length: 13 residues. Germline CDR1 is LGHDT and CDR2 is YNNKEL (reference sequence). Trimming took 3 bases from V and 5 from J; bases not matched to a gene: 4. In DNA form, the CDR3 reads TGTGCCAGCAGCCAGTATGACAGGGACGAGCAGTACTTC. This gives the protein CASSQYDRDEQYF.

The chain links TRBV18 to TRBJ1-2, with D tentatively TRBD1 (6 bases). The CDR3 has 13 amino acids. V lost 6 bases and J 8 bases, leaving 16 bases between the germline ends. Germline V gives CDR1 KGHSH, CDR2 LQKENI. The CDR3 loop reads CASSPPGQQGYTF. The CDR3, as DNA: TGTGCCAGCTCCCCCCCGGGACAACAAGGCTACACCTTC. The full variable domain, its missing parts supplied by reference TRBV18 and TRBJ1-2, is NAGVMQNPRHLVRRRGQEARLRCSPMKGHSHVYWYRQLPEEGLKFMVYLQKENIIDESGMPKERFSAEFPKEGPSILRIQQVVRGDSAAYFCASSPPGQQGYTFGSGTRLTVV.

The chain joins TRBV28 to TRBJ1-1, with D possibly TRBD1 on 5 matching bases. The V gene's germline CDR1 is MDHEN and CDR2 SYDVKM. Trimming stripped 3 bases from V and 0 bases from J, with 20 bases between. This CDR3 is 18 amino acids long. In DNA, the CDR3 is TGTGCCAGCAGTTTTATCATCAAGCCGGGGGTAATGAACACTGAAGCTTTCTTT. It encodes CASSFIIKPGVMNTEAFF.

The chain combines TRBV7-6 with TRBJ2-1; TRBD1 aligns across 7 bases. CDR3 length: 15 amino acids. Germline V lookup: CDR1 SGHVS, CDR2 FNYEAQ. With V trimmed by 4 bases and J by 2 bases, 5 bases remained unmatched. The DNA of the CDR3 is TGTGCCAGCAGCTCCGACAGGGCCGCCTACAATGAGCAGTTCTTC. Its protein is CASSSDRAAYNEQFF.

The chain employs TRBV6-2 or TRBV6-3 and TRBJ1-1; D is unresolved. Germline CDR1 and CDR2: MNHEY and SVGEGT. V was cut by 4 bases and J by 1 base, with 7 bases left in between. The CDR3 runs 13 residues. The CDR3 sequence is CASSLNRNTEAFF. CDR3 bases: TGTGCCAGCAGTTTGAACAGGAACACTGAAGCTTTCTTT.